The 18 T cell receptor beta chains below all came from one sample that was sequenced in a study of CD8 T cells in Susac syndrome. Random hexamers primed reverse transcription of about 0.45 to 1 ug RNA. MiXCR, applied by TCRdb to the immunoSEQ multiplex PCR reads, yields one record per CDR3 protein. Of around 180,000 distinct CDR3 sequences listed, nearly 97% are singletons. The sample comprised CD4+ T cells from PBMCs. The source is a human donor with multiple sclerosis.

This chain connects TRBV30 to TRBJ2-2, with TRBD1 identical over 8 bases. The CDR3 totals 13 residues. The trim removed 5 bases at V and 1 base at J, leaving 0 bases unmatched. Germline V gene sequence: CDR1 GTSNPN, CDR2 SVGIG (reference sequence). The CDR3 coding sequence is TGTGCCTGGGGGACAGGGAACACCGGGGAGCTGTTTTTT. Translation: CAWGTGNTGELFF.

The rearrangement joins TRBV12-3 or TRBV12-4 to TRBJ1-1; weak D call: TRBD1 (6 bases). The CDR3 is 12 amino acids. V was cut by 1 base and J by 7 bases, with 7 bases left in between. CDR3 loop: CASSLEGGEAFF. CDR3 in DNA: TGTGCCAGCAGTTTAGAGGGGGGTGAAGCTTTCTTT.

The chain uses TRBV18 and TRBJ2-3; 8 bases align to TRBD2. Germline lookup yields CDR1 KGHSH and CDR2 LQKENI. The length of the CDR3 is 16 residues. The J segment lost 0 bases and the V segment lost 3 bases, leaving 5 bases of the junction unmatched. CDR3 coding DNA: TGTGCCAGCTCACCCTTGCAGCGGGGGAGCACAGATACGCAGTATTTT. Its translation: CASSPLQRGSTDTQYF.

This chain uses TRBV15 with TRBJ2-3, with 9 bases lining up with TRBD2. From germline, CDR1 is LNHNV and CDR2 YYDKDF (reference sequence). This CDR3 spans 17 amino acids. V lost 0 bases to trimming and J lost 4 bases; unmatched junction nucleotides: 8. CDR3 loop: CATSREGKAGGPDTQYF. CDR3 sequence (DNA): TGTGCCACCAGCAGAGAGGGAAAGGCGGGGGGGCCAGATACGCAGTATTTT.

This clonotype appeared once. The V call is TRBV30, the J call TRBJ1-1; D gene uncertain. Germline V CDR1 and CDR2: GTSNPN, SVGIG (reference sequence). The CDR3 sequence is 16 residues long. Trimming pared 3 bases from V and 0 bases from J, leaving 17 bases between. The CDR3 loop is CAWREPRAGLNTEAFF. As DNA, the CDR3 is TGTGCCTGGAGGGAACCTCGGGCAGGCTTGAACACTGAAGCTTTCTTT.

This chain connects TRBV30 to TRBJ2-7, with D uncertain. V lost 3 bases to trimming and J lost 6 bases, with 18 bases between them. The germline gives CDR1 GTSNPN, CDR2 SVGIG (reference sequence). The CDR3 covers 14 residues. The CDR3 DNA reads TGTGCCTGGAGGGAATTAAACACCCCCTCCGAGCAGTACTTC. This sequence encodes CAWRELNTPSEQYF.

This chain uses TRBV10-3 with TRBJ2-3; D gene ambiguous. The CDR3 consists of 14 residues. Per the germline V gene, CDR1 is ENHRY and CDR2 is SYGVKD. Trimming pared 0 bases from V and 3 bases from J, leaving 7 bases between. CDR3 region: CAISESSVTDTQYF. The CDR3 coding sequence is TGTGCCATCAGTGAGTCGTCAGTAACAGATACGCAGTATTTT.

This clonotype was seen a single time. V gene TRBV5-4 combines with J gene TRBJ2-7; 7 nucleotides align to TRBD2. After removal of 4 bases from V and 2 bases from J, the junction contained 6 bases not matched to a gene. Germline V CDR1 and CDR2: SGHNT, YYREEE (reference sequence). The length of the CDR3 is 14 residues. CDR3: CASSRTSDPYEQYF. The CDR3, as DNA: TGTGCCAGCAGCCGCACTAGCGATCCCTACGAGCAGTACTTC.

The V and J genes are TRBV20-1 and TRBJ1-1, with D hard to call. Germline loops: CDR1 DFQATT, CDR2 SNEGSKA (reference sequence). This CDR3 spans 11 amino acids. With 5 bases removed from V and 8 bases from J, the gap between germline ends came to 12 bases. Written as DNA, the CDR3 is TGCAGTGCTTCCCGGACGGCAGAAGCTTTCTTT. Amino acid sequence: CSASRTAEAFF.

This clonotype was observed once. The rearrangement links TRBV5-1 to TRBJ2-1, with 7 bases identical to TRBD2. The CDR3 spans 16 residues. Germline CDR1 SGHRS, CDR2 YFSETQ. J lost 0 bases, V lost 0 bases, and 3 bases had no gene match. The CDR3 loop is CASSLGGTNSYNEQFF. DNA of the CDR3: TGCGCCAGCAGCTTGGGCGGGACTAACTCCTACAATGAGCAGTTCTTC. Together with reference TRBV5-1 and TRBJ2-1, the CDR3 gives the full variable domain: KAGVTQTPRYLIKTRGQQVTLSCSPISGHRSVSWYQQTPGQGLQFLFEYFSETQRNKGNFPGRFSGRQFSNSRSEMNVSTLELGDSALYLCASSLGGTNSYNEQFFGPGTRLTVL.

V and J are TRBV7-2 and TRBJ2-5; TRBD1 might be the D (6 bases). Germline V CDR1 and CDR2: SGHTA, FQGNSA. The CDR3 spans 14 residues. The V end lost 7 bases, the J end lost 0 bases, and 12 bases lay between the germline ends. Here the CDR3 DNA reads TGTGCCAGCACCTACAGGGCCTACCAAGAGACCCAGTACTTC. This encodes CASTYRAYQETQYF.

The V gene is TRBV7-9, the J gene TRBJ2-5; 7 bases match TRBD2. In germline, CDR1 is SEHNR, CDR2 FQNEAQ (reference sequence). The CDR3 is 12 residues long. The V and J ends lost 8 bases and 12 bases, in that order; junction bases with no gene match: 12. The CDR3 sequence: CASRGASGLKYF. CDR3 in DNA: TGTGCCAGCCGCGGGGCGTCGGGACTAAAGTACTTC.

This chain uses TRBV4-1 with TRBJ2-3, with D perhaps TRBD2 (6 bases). CDR3 length: 14 residues. Germline CDR1 MGHRA, CDR2 YSYEKL. V was pared by 0 bases and J by 9 bases, with 13 bases between. The DNA for the CDR3 is TGCGCCAGCAGCCAAGAAGGGACTTCTCTAACGCAGTATTTT. This gives the protein CASSQEGTSLTQYF.

The chain carries TRBV5-6 and TRBJ2-5; either TRBD1 or TRBD2 may supply D (6 bases each). The CDR3 loop spans 14 amino acids. Per the germline V gene, CDR1 is SGHDT and CDR2 is YYEEEE. Trimming removed 3 bases from V and 1 base from J, with 10 bases in between. DNA of the CDR3: TGTGCCAGCAGCTCGGGGGCTTTCCAAGAGACCCAGTACTTC. Encoded protein: CASSSGAFQETQYF. The full variable domain, rest sourced from reference TRBV5-6 and TRBJ2-5, is DAGVTQSPTHLIKTRGQQVTLRCSPKSGHDTVSWYQQALGQGPQFIFQYYEEEERQRGNFPDRFSGHQFPNYSSELNVNALLLGDSALYLCASSSGAFQETQYFGPGTRLLVL.

The chain employs TRBV18 and TRBJ2-7, with 9 bases fitting TRBD1. Germline V CDR1 and CDR2: KGHSH, LQKENI. The CDR3 spans 14 residues. Trimming took 3 bases from V and 3 from J; bases not matched to a gene: 3. The CDR3 spells CASSPGQGYYEQYF. In DNA form, the CDR3 reads TGTGCCAGCTCACCGGGACAGGGCTACTACGAGCAGTACTTC. The variable domain in full, completed from reference TRBV18 and TRBJ2-7, reads NAGVMQNPRHLVRRRGQEARLRCSPMKGHSHVYWYRQLPEEGLKFMVYLQKENIIDESGMPKERFSAEFPKEGPSILRIQQVVRGDSAAYFCASSPGQGYYEQYFGPGTRLTVT.

As to this clonotype: The CDR3 ends on some other residue instead of the conserved phenylalanine or tryptophan, so this is likely a read error. The genes are TRBV19 and TRBJ1-2, with D tentatively TRBD1 (5 bases). The germline gives CDR1 LNHDA, CDR2 SQIVND (reference sequence). Trimming stripped 8 bases from V and 6 bases from J, with 22 bases between. The length of the CDR3 is 15 residues. CDR3 in amino acids: CASAYARTFRDGYTL. The DNA for the CDR3 is TGTGCCAGTGCATACGCTCGGACATTTCGGGATGGCTACACCCTC.

The chain uses TRBV24-1 and TRBJ1-2; D may be TRBD1 (5 bases). CDR1 KGHDR and CDR2 SFDVKD come from the germline V gene. The CDR3 loop spans 20 amino acids. V was pared by 3 bases and J by 6 bases, with 31 bases between. CDR3 sequence reads: CATSDRSGGTGLFGADGYTF. The CDR3 coding sequence is TGTGCCACCAGTGATCGCAGCGGGGGAACAGGATTGTTCGGGGCGGATGGCTACACCTTC.

This clonotype has only one observation. This chain joins TRBV25-1 and TRBJ1-5; D is unresolved. The ends were cut back, 1 base at V and 2 bases at J, with 9 bases in the middle. CDR1 and CDR2 from the germline V gene are MGHDK and SYGVNS. The CDR3 is 15 residues long. CDR3 amino acids: CASSESGRGNQPQHF. The CDR3 nucleotides read TGTGCCAGCAGTGAATCCGGGAGGGGCAATCAGCCCCAGCATTTT.